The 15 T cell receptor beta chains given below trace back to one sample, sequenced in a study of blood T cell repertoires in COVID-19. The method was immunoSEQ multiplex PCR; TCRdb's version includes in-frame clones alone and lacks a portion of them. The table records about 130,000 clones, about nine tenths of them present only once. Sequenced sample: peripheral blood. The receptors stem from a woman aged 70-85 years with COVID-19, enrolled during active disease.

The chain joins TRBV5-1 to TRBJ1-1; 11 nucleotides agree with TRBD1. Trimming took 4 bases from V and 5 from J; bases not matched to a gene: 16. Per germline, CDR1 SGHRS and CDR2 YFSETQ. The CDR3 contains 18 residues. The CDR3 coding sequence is TGCGCCAGCAGCCAGGACAGGGGGCGAAGTGGTTTTAGGACTGAAGCTTTCTTT. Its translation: CASSQDRGRSGFRTEAFF.

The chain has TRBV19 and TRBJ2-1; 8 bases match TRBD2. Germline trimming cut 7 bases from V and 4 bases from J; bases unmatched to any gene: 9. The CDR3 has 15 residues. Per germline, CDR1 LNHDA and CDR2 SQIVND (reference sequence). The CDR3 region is CASIPPGGHYNEQFF. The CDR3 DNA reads TGTGCCAGTATCCCTCCGGGGGGGCATTACAATGAGCAGTTCTTC.

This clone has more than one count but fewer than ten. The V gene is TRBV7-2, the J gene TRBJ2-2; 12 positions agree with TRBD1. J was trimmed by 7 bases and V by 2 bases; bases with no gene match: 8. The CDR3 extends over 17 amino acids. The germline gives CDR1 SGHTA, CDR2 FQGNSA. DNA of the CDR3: TGTGCCAGCAGCTTATTGATGGGACAGGGGGCAATCGGGGAGCTGTTTTTT. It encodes CASSLLMGQGAIGELFF.

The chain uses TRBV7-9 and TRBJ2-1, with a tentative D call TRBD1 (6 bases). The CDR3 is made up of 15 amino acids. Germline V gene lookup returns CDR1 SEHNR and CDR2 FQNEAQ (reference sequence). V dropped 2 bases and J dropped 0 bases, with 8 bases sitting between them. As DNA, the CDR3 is TGTGCCAGCAGCTTACTGGGGGCCTCCTACAATGAGCAGTTCTTC. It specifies CASSLLGASYNEQFF.

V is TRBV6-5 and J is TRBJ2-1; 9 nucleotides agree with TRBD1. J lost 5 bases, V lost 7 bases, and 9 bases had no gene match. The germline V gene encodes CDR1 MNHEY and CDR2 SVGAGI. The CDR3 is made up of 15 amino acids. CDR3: CASTGQGRLNNEQFF. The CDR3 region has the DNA TGTGCCAGCACCGGACAGGGGAGATTGAACAATGAGCAGTTCTTC.

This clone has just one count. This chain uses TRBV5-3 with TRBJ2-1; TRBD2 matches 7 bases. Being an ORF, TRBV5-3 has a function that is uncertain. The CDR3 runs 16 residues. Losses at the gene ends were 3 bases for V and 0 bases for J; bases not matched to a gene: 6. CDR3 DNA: TGTGCCAGAAGCTACGTGAGCGGGGACTCCTACAATGAGCAGTTCTTC. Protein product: CARSYVSGDSYNEQFF.

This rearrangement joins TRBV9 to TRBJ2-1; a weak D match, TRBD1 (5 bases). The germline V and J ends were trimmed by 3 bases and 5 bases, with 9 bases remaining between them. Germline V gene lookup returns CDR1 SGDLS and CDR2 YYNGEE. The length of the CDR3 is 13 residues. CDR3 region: CASSATVNNEQFF. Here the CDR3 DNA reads TGTGCCAGCAGCGCGACAGTAAACAATGAGCAGTTCTTC.

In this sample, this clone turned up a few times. CDR3 nucleotide sequence: TGTGCCATCAGTGAGTCGATAGCCTATGGCTACACCTTC. Encoded protein: CAISESIAYGYTF. The genes are TRBV10-3 and TRBJ1-2; D unresolved. V was clipped by 0 bases and J by 4 bases, with 6 bases between them. Germline-derived CDR1 and CDR2 are ENHRY and SYGVKD. This CDR3 is built from 13 residues.

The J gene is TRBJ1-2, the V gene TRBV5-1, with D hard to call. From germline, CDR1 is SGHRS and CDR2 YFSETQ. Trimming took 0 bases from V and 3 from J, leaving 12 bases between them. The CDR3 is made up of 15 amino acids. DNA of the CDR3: TGCGCCAGCAGCTTGGATGCAGGTATGGACTATGGCTACACCTTC. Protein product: CASSLDAGMDYGYTF.

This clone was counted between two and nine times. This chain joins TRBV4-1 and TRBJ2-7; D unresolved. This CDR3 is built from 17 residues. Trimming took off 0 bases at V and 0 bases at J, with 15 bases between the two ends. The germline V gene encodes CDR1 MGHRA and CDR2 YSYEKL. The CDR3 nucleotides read TGCGCCAGCAGCCAAGATAGTCACGCAGGCGCCTCCTACGAGCAGTACTTC. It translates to CASSQDSHAGASYEQYF.

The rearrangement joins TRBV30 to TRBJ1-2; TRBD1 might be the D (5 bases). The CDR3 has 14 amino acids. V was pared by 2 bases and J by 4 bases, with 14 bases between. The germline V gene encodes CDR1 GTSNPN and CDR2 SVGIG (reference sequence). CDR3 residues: CAWSREGAVYGYTF. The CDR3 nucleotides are TGTGCCTGGAGTAGGGAAGGGGCTGTCTATGGCTACACCTTC.

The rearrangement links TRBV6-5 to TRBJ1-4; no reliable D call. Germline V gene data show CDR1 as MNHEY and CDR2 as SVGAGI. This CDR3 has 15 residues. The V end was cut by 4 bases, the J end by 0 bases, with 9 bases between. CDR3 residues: CASSSLFTTNEKLFF. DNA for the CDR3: TGTGCCAGCAGTTCCCTATTTACAACTAATGAAAAACTGTTTTTT.

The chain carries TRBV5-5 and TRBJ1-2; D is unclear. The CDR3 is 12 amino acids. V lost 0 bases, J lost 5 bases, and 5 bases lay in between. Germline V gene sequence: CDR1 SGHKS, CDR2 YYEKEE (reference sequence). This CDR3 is CASSLDRYGYTF. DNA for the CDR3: TGTGCCAGCAGCTTGGATCGGTATGGCTACACCTTC.

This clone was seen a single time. This CDR3 is CASSLRALDYGYTF. Here the CDR3 DNA reads TGTGCCAGCAGCTTGCGGGCCTTAGACTATGGCTACACCTTC. J is TRBJ1-2 and V is TRBV7-9; D call uncertain. The CDR3 has 14 residues. The germline gives CDR1 SEHNR, CDR2 FQNEAQ (reference sequence). V gave up 3 bases and J gave up 3 bases, with 11 bases separating them.

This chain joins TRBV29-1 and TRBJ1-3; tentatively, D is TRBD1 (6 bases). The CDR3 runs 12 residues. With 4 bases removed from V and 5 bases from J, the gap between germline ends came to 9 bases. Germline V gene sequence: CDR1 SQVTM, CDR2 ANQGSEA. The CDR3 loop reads CSVGGGRNTIYF. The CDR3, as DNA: TGCAGCGTTGGCGGGGGGCGAAACACCATATATTTT.